This TCR beta chain was retrieved from a study of cytomegalovirus exposure and HLA in healthy donors. Study background: Roughly 77 million unique TCRs from HLA-typed donors made up an early data release.

Study conclusions and caveats: Around 160 TCR beta chains were listed as cytomegalovirus-associated. Testing in vitro showed a few CMV-associated chains specific for CMV antigens.

This PCR relied on a set of 60 Vbeta primers and 13 Jbeta primers. Using immunoSEQ multiplex PCR, the repertoire was profiled, and TCRdb retains in-frame clones only, with some absent. Among about 100,000 clones listed, approximately 78% were seen once. Note on this clone: What it binds is unknown.

This TCR derives from a woman aged 60-75 years in good health and CMV-seronegative. The sequenced material came from PBMCs.

The CDR3 DNA follows: TGTGCCAGCAGTTACCCGGTTAGCGGGAAAGTAGATACGCAGTATTTT. This gives the protein CASSYPVSGKVDTQYF. The chain couples TRBV6-6 to TRBJ2-3; 8 nucleotides align to TRBD2. The germline gives CDR1 MNHNY, CDR2 SVGAGI (reference sequence). Trimming took 2 bases from V and 5 from J; bases not matched to a gene: 9. The CDR3 spans 16 residues.